Described below is a single T cell receptor (beta chain) sequence and its context. Its antigen is not known. The sample comes from a study of cytomegalovirus exposure and HLA in healthy donors. Germline CDR1 KGHSH, CDR2 LQKENI. The V end lost 4 bases, the J end lost 3 bases, and 10 bases lay between the germline ends. The CDR3 runs 14 residues. PCR amplification relied on 60 Vbeta primers (plus 13 Jbeta primers). The data were produced by immunoSEQ multiplex PCR, yet TCRdb's version contains in-frame clones alone and is incomplete. This table has around 190,000 clones, about four fifths appearing once. Study results and caveats: There were around 160 TCR beta chains listed as cytomegalovirus-associated. Approximately 18,000 TCR beta sequences were associated with HLA alleles at 0.05 false discovery rate in a later analysis. The study reported that TCR beta sequences accurately predicted HLA-A and HLA-B alleles in most subjects.

J is TRBJ1-5 and V is TRBV18; D is unclear. This receptor was identified in a man aged 40-49 years in good health and CMV-seropositive. The source material was PBMCs. CDR3 sequence reads: CASSRNYDNQPQHF. CDR3 nucleotides: TGTGCCAGCTCACGAAACTATGACAATCAGCCCCAGCATTTT. The entire variable domain, with the rest obtained from reference TRBV18 and TRBJ1-5, is as follows: NAGVMQNPRHLVRRRGQEARLRCSPMKGHSHVYWYRQLPEEGLKFMVYLQKENIIDESGMPKERFSAEFPKEGPSILRIQQVVRGDSAAYFCASSRNYDNQPQHFGDGTRLSIL.